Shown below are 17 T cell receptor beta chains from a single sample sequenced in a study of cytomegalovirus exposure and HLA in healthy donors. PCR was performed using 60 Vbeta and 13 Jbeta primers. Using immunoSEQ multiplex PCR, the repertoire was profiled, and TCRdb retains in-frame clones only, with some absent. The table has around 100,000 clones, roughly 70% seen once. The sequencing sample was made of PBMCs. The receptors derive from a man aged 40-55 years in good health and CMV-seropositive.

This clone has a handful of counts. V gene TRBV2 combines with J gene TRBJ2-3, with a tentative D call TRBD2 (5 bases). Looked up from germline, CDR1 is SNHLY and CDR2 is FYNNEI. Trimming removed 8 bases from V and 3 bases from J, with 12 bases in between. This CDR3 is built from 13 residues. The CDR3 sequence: CASLGSETDTQYF. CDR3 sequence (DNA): TGTGCCAGCCTTGGGAGCGAGACAGATACGCAGTATTTT.

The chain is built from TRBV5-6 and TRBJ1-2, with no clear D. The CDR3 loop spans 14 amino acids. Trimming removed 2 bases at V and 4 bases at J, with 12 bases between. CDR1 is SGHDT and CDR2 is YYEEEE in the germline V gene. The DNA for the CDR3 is TGTGCCAGCAGCTTAGGAGGGATTGCCTATGGCTACACCTTC. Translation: CASSLGGIAYGYTF.

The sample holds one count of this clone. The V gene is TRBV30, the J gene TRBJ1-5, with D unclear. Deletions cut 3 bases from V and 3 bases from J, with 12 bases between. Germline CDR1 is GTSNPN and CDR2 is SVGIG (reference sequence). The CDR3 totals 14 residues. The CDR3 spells CAWSRGSDNQPQHF. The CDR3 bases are TGTGCCTGGAGCCGGGGTTCAGACAATCAGCCCCAGCATTTT.

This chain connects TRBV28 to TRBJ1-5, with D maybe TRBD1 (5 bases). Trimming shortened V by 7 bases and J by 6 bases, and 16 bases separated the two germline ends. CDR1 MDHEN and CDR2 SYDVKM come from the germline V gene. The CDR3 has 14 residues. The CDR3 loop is CASTLGREAQPQHF. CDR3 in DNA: TGTGCCAGCACCCTGGGCAGGGAAGCTCAGCCCCAGCATTTT. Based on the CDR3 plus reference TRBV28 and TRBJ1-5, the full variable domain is DVKVTQSSRYLVKRTGEKVFLECVQDMDHENMFWYRQDPGLGLRLIYFSYDVKMKEKGDIPEGYSVSREKKERFSLILESASTNQTSMYLCASTLGREAQPQHFGDGTRLSIL.

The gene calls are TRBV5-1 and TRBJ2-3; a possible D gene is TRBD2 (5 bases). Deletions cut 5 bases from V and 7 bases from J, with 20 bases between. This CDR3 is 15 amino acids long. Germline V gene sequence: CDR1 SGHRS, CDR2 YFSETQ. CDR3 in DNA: TGCGCCAGCAGTCCTACACCGGGGAAAGAGAATACGCAGTATTTT. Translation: CASSPTPGKENTQYF.

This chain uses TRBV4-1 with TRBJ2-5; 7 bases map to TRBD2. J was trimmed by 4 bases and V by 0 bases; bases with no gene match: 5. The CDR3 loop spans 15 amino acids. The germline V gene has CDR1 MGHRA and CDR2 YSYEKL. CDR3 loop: CASSQDSGEVETQYF. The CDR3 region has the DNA TGCGCCAGCAGCCAAGACAGCGGGGAGGTAGAGACCCAGTACTTC.

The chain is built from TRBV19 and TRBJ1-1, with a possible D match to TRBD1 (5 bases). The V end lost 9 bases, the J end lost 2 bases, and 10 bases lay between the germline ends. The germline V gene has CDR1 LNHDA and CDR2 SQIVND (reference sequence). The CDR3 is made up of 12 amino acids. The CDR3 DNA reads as TGTGCCAGCTTTGACAGAAACACTGAAGCTTTCTTT. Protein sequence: CASFDRNTEAFF.

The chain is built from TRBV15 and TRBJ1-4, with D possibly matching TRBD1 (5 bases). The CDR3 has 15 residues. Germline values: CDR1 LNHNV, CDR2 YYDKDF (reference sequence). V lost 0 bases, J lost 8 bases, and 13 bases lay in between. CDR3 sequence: CATSRDTPGGEKLFF. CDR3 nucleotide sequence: TGTGCCACCAGCAGAGATACCCCTGGGGGGGAAAAACTGTTTTTT.

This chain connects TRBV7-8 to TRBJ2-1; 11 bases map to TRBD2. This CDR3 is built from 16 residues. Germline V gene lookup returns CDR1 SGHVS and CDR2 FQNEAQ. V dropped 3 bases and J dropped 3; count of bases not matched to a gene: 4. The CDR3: CASSFRLAGFYNEQFF. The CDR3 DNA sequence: TGTGCCAGCAGCTTTAGACTAGCGGGATTCTACAATGAGCAGTTCTTC.

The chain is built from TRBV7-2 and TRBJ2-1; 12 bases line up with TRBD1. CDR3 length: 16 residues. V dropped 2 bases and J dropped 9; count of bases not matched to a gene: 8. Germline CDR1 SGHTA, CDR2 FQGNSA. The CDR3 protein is CASSLLGGQGAFEQFF. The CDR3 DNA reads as TGTGCCAGCAGCTTATTAGGGGGACAGGGGGCATTTGAGCAGTTCTTC.

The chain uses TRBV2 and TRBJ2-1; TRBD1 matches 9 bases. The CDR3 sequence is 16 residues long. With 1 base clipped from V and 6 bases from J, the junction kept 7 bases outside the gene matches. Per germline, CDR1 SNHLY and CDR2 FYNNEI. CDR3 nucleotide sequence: TGTGCCAGCAGTGAAGACCTGGGACAGGGCGGCAATGAGCAGTTCTTC. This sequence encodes CASSEDLGQGGNEQFF.

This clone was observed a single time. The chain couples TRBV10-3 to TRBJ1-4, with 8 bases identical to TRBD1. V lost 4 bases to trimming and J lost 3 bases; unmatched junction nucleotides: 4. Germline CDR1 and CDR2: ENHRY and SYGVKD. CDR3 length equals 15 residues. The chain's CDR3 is CAISGDRGANEKLFF. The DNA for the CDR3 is TGTGCCATCAGTGGAGACAGGGGTGCTAATGAAAAACTGTTTTTT.

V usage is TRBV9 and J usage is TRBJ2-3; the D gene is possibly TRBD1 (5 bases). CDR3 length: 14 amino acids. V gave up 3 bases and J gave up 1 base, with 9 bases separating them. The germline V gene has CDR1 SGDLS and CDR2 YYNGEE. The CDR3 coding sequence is TGTGCCAGCAGCGCCATACAGGGCACAGATACGCAGTATTTT. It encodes CASSAIQGTDTQYF.

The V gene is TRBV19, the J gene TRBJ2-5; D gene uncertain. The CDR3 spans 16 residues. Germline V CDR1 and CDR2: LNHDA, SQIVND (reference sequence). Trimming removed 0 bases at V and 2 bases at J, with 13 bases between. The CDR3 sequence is CASSIDLWAGQETQYF. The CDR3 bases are TGTGCCAGTAGTATAGATCTTTGGGCAGGACAAGAGACCCAGTACTTC. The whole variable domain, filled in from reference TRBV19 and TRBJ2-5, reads DGGITQSPKYLFRKEGQNVTLSCEQNLNHDAMYWYRQDPGQGLRLIYYSQIVNDFQKGDIAEGYSVSREKKESFPLTVTSAQKNPTAFYLCASSIDLWAGQETQYFGPGTRLLVL.

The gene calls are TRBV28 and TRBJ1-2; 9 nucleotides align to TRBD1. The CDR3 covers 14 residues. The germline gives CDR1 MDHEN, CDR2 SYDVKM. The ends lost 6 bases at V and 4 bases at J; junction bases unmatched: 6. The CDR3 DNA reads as TGTGCCAGCAGGCAACAGGGGGCGACCTATGGCTACACCTTC. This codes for CASRQQGATYGYTF.

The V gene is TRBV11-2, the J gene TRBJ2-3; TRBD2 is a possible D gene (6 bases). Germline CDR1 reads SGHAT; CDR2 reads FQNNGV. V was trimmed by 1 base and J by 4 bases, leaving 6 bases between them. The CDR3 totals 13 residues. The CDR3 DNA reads TGTGCCAGCAGCTTAGGGGGGGCAGATACGCAGTATTTT. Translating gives CASSLGGADTQYF. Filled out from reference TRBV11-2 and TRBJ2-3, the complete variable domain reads EAGVAQSPRYKIIEKRQSVAFWCNPISGHATLYWYQQILGQGPKLLIQFQNNGVVDDSQLPKDRFSAERLKGVDSTLKIQPAKLEDSAVYLCASSLGGADTQYFGPGTRLTVL.

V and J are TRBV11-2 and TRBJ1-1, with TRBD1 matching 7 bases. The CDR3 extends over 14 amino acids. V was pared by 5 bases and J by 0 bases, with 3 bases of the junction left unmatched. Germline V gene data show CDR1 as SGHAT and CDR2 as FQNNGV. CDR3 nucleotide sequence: TGTGCCAGCAGCCCGGGACAGATGAACACTGAAGCTTTCTTT. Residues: CASSPGQMNTEAFF.